This entry lists 23 T cell receptor beta chains sequenced from one sample in a study of blood T cell repertoires in COVID-19. The protocol was immunoSEQ multiplex PCR, while the TCRdb copy is restricted to in-frame clones and leaves out a portion. The table shows about 420,000 clones, with around 90% occurring only once. The sample was peripheral blood. The receptor set was obtained from a man aged 18 to 30 with COVID-19, enrolled during active disease.

V usage is TRBV19 and J usage is TRBJ1-5, with TRBD1 as a possible D gene (5 bases). The ends were cut back, 4 bases at V and 7 bases at J, with 17 bases in the middle. Germline CDR1 is LNHDA and CDR2 is SQIVND (reference sequence). The CDR3 has 15 residues. CDR3 coding DNA: TGTGCCAGTAGTACTTCTCAGGGCCATCGGCAGCCCCAGCATTTT. Residues: CASSTSQGHRQPQHF.

The rearrangement links TRBV19 to TRBJ1-4; TRBD1 aligns across 7 bases. Germline V CDR1 and CDR2: LNHDA, SQIVND (reference sequence). Germline trimming cut 5 bases from V and 8 bases from J; bases unmatched to any gene: 17. This CDR3 is built from 17 residues. As DNA, the CDR3 is TGTGCCAGTAGTTTGATAGAAGAGGTAGGGGGCGGCGAAAAACTGTTTTTT. It encodes CASSLIEEVGGGEKLFF.

The chain uses TRBV7-8 and TRBJ2-7; 12 bases match TRBD2. CDR3 length: 16 amino acids. The germline V gene encodes CDR1 SGHVS and CDR2 FQNEAQ. V was pared by 5 bases and J by 0 bases, with 5 bases of the junction left unmatched. The CDR3 DNA reads TGTGCCAGCAGCCCCAAGACTAGCGGGAGCTCCTACGAGCAGTACTTC. It yields the protein CASSPKTSGSSYEQYF. Complete variable domain (other parts from reference TRBV7-8 and TRBJ2-7): GAGVSQSPRYKVAKRGQDVALRCDPISGHVSLFWYQQALGQGPEFLTYFQNEAQLDKSGLPSDRFFAERPEGSVSTLKIQRTQQEDSAVYLCASSPKTSGSSYEQYFGPGTRLTVT.

Written as DNA, the CDR3 is TGTGCCAGCAGTTTATCTACCGTTAGCGGGAGGCCCTACGAGCAGTACTTC. Amino acid sequence: CASSLSTVSGRPYEQYF. The chain combines TRBV27 with TRBJ2-7; 10 positions match TRBD2. The CDR3 sequence is 17 residues long. J was trimmed by 2 bases and V by 0 bases; bases with no gene match: 7. Germline V CDR1 and CDR2: MNHEY, SMNVEV (reference sequence).

The rearrangement joins TRBV3-1 (or the pseudogene TRBV3-2) to TRBJ2-5; D gene uncertain. Germline assignment: CDR1 LGHDT and CDR2 YNNKEL (reference sequence). The CDR3 extends over 14 amino acids. The germline V and J ends were trimmed by 2 bases and 5 bases, with 12 bases remaining between them. The CDR3 bases are TGTGCCAGCAGCCAATTGGGCCTTTGGGAGACCCAGTACTTC. This translates into CASSQLGLWETQYF.

The rearrangement links TRBV12-1 to TRBJ2-5; the table assigns TRBD2, which was not confirmed against the DNA. TRBV12-1 is marked as a pseudogene. This CDR3 region has 16 residues. The CDR3 region is CASSYSMRGPGKTQYF. The CDR3 coding sequence is TGTGCCAGCAGCTACAGTATGCGGGGCCCGGGGAAGACCCAGTACTTC.

CDR3 DNA sequence: TGTGCCAGCAGCCCCGGGGGTGAGACCCAGTACTTC. Protein sequence: CASSPGGETQYF. The chain combines TRBV9 with TRBJ2-5, with D possibly TRBD2 on 6 matching bases. The ends were cut back, 4 bases at V and 5 bases at J, with 9 bases in the middle. CDR3 length equals 12 residues. Germline loops: CDR1 SGDLS, CDR2 YYNGEE.

The table lists this clone with a few counts. The chain links TRBV19 to TRBJ1-6; 9 bases align to TRBD1. V dropped 3 bases and J dropped 10; count of bases not matched to a gene: 7. The CDR3 is 15 residues long. Germline values: CDR1 LNHDA, CDR2 SQIVND (reference sequence). Here the CDR3 DNA reads TGTGCCAGTAGTATCTCTGGGACAGGGCGATCACCCCTCCACTTT. It yields the protein CASSISGTGRSPLHF.

The gene calls are TRBV27 and TRBJ2-3; 14 nucleotides match TRBD2. V lost 6 bases to trimming and J lost 6 bases; unmatched junction nucleotides: 8. This CDR3 spans 16 amino acids. From germline, CDR1 is MNHEY and CDR2 SMNVEV (reference sequence). Here the CDR3 reads CASSSGLAGEQDTQYF. The CDR3 DNA is TGTGCCAGCAGCTCGGGACTAGCGGGGGAGCAGGATACGCAGTATTTT.

The chain is built from TRBV7-6 and TRBJ2-1, with 13 bases aligning to TRBD2. Germline CDR1 and CDR2: SGHVS and FNYEAQ. The CDR3 extends over 15 amino acids. J gave up 9 bases and V 4 bases, and 6 bases lay outside the gene matches. The chain's CDR3 is CASSYGLAGDGEQFF. The CDR3, as DNA: TGTGCCAGCAGCTATGGACTAGCGGGAGATGGTGAGCAGTTCTTC.

This clone was detected once. V usage is TRBV4-1 and J usage is TRBJ2-3, with TRBD1 matching 7 bases. Germline lookup yields CDR1 MGHRA and CDR2 YSYEKL. After removal of 4 bases from V and 6 bases from J, the junction contained 10 bases not matched to a gene. The CDR3 is 15 residues long. CDR3 amino acids: CASSPQGLVSDTQYF. CDR3 bases: TGCGCCAGCAGCCCACAGGGGTTAGTGTCCGATACGCAGTATTTT.

This sequence joins TRBV2 and TRBJ1-1, with 10 bases fitting TRBD1. Germline V gives CDR1 SNHLY, CDR2 FYNNEI. The junction had 6 bases not matched to a gene; V was cut back by 7 bases and J by 1 base. This CDR3 spans 15 amino acids. CDR3 loop: CASNRQGATNTEAFF. As DNA, the CDR3 is TGTGCCAGCAACCGACAGGGGGCAACGAACACTGAAGCTTTCTTT.

This chain joins TRBV19 and TRBJ1-2; D may be TRBD1 (5 bases). Per germline, CDR1 LNHDA and CDR2 SQIVND (reference sequence). Trimming took 5 bases from V and 4 from J, leaving 14 bases between them. The CDR3 covers 14 residues. CDR3 coding DNA: TGTGCCAGTAGTGACAGACAGTCTTTCTATGGCTACACCTTC. The encoded protein is CASSDRQSFYGYTF.

This chain joins TRBV19 and TRBJ1-5; D is uncertain. Germline V lookup: CDR1 LNHDA, CDR2 SQIVND (reference sequence). V was shortened by 5 bases and J by 3 bases, with 8 bases between the two germline ends. This CDR3 is 13 amino acids long. The CDR3 coding sequence is TGTGCCAGTAGTGATCGACACAATCAGCCCCAGCATTTT. It encodes CASSDRHNQPQHF.

J is TRBJ1-3 and V is TRBV2; D remains ambiguous. This CDR3 has 18 residues. Trimming removed 5 bases at V and 0 bases at J, with 20 bases between. Per germline, CDR1 SNHLY and CDR2 FYNNEI. The CDR3 here is CASSLRALVASSGNTIYF. The CDR3, as DNA: TGTGCCAGCAGTCTGCGGGCTCTAGTTGCTAGCTCTGGAAACACCATATATTTT.

The chain couples TRBV2 to TRBJ1-2, with D uncertain. V shed 5 bases and J shed 8 bases, with 12 bases lying between them. The CDR3 contains 12 residues. The germline V gene encodes CDR1 SNHLY and CDR2 FYNNEI. CDR3 coding DNA: TGTGCCAGCAGTTCTGCCCCGACAGGCTACACCTTC. It is translated as CASSSAPTGYTF.

About this clone: At the DNA level, this CDR3 is encoded by other sequences in the same sample as well. This chain joins TRBV19 and TRBJ1-5; TRBD1 is a possible D gene (6 bases). With 5 bases removed from V and 4 bases from J, the gap between germline ends came to 9 bases. The germline V gene encodes CDR1 LNHDA and CDR2 SQIVND (reference sequence). CDR3 size: 13 residues. The CDR3 region has the DNA TGTGCCAGTAGTTGGCAGGGGAATCAGCCCCAGCATTTT. Protein: CASSWQGNQPQHF.

The chain links TRBV6-5 to TRBJ2-3, with 11 bases identical to TRBD2. CDR1 MNHEY and CDR2 SVGAGI come from the germline V gene. V was pared by 6 bases and J by 6 bases, with 8 bases of the junction left unmatched. The CDR3 loop spans 15 amino acids. The CDR3 loop is CASRNSGRAMDTQYF. CDR3 in DNA: TGTGCCAGCAGAAATAGCGGGAGGGCCATGGATACGCAGTATTTT.

The chain couples TRBV14 to TRBJ1-2; D remains unclear. Trimming cost V 1 base and J 2 bases, with 11 bases left between them. Germline V gene lookup returns CDR1 SGHDN and CDR2 FVKESK. This CDR3 contains 15 residues. CDR3 region: CASSQGGSPNYGYTF. The CDR3 DNA reads as TGTGCCAGCAGCCAAGGCGGGTCTCCAAACTATGGCTACACCTTC.

The chain combines TRBV19 with TRBJ2-1; TRBD1 is a possible D gene (6 bases). This CDR3 has 13 amino acids. Germline values: CDR1 LNHDA, CDR2 SQIVND (reference sequence). V was shortened by 11 bases and J by 2 bases, with 13 bases between the two germline ends. Here the CDR3 reads CASGKGAYNEQFF. CDR3 bases: TGTGCCTCGGGGAAGGGGGCCTACAATGAGCAGTTCTTC.

The rearrangement joins TRBV19 to TRBJ2-2; 10 nucleotides agree with TRBD1. Germline lookup yields CDR1 LNHDA and CDR2 SQIVND (reference sequence). J was trimmed by 0 bases and V by 1 base; bases with no gene match: 5. The CDR3 is 18 residues long. The CDR3 DNA sequence: TGTGCCAGTAGTATAGTAGGGGGACAGGGGTCGAACACCGGGGAGCTGTTTTTT. This codes for CASSIVGGQGSNTGELFF.

This chain joins TRBV12-3 or TRBV12-4 and TRBJ2-1; 7 bases fit TRBD2. With 8 bases clipped from V and 11 bases from J, the junction kept 0 bases outside the gene matches. The CDR3 is 9 amino acids. CDR3 sequence: CASGTKQFF. Written as DNA, the CDR3 is TGTGCCAGCGGGACTAAGCAGTTCTTC.

This chain joins TRBV5-1 and TRBJ2-5; D is undetermined. V was shortened by 3 bases and J by 0 bases, with 12 bases between the two germline ends. There are 15 residues in the CDR3. Germline lookup yields CDR1 SGHRS and CDR2 YFSETQ. The CDR3 region is CASSWYSLYQETQYF. CDR3 coding DNA: TGCGCCAGCAGCTGGTACTCCTTGTACCAAGAGACCCAGTACTTC.